The clone carrying this TCR beta chain appeared many times. Its antigen is not identified. MiXCR, applied by TCRdb to the 5' RACE reads, yields one record per CDR3 protein. This table has some 57,000 distinct CDR3 sequences, roughly 4.8% appearing once. This CDR3 is 12 amino acids long. The V end was cut by 3 bases, the J end by 5 bases, with 7 bases between. The data were obtained in a study of neurological immune-mediated disorders. Study-level findings and limits: There was no clinical or MRI feature that showed an association with the multiple sclerosis repertoire cluster.

Unsorted libraries were derived from 2 million PBMCs stored at -80 C. Sample: PBMCs. The rearrangement joins TRBV12-3 or TRBV12-4 to TRBJ2-5; D is undetermined. The TCR sequence derives from a woman between 45 and 60 years old with multiple sclerosis. The CDR3 sequence: CASSFLGETQYF. The CDR3 coding sequence is TGTGCCAGCAGTTTTCTTGGGGAGACCCAGTACTTC.